A selection of T cell receptor beta chains follows, all from one sample in a study of cytomegalovirus exposure and HLA in healthy donors. The data were produced by immunoSEQ multiplex PCR, yet TCRdb's version contains in-frame clones alone and is incomplete. This sample yields some 130,000 clones, of which 70% to 85% are seen a single time; approximately 1.5% belongs to the top ten. The sequenced material came from PBMCs. Receptors originate from a female donor in good health and CMV-seronegative. Both conserved end residues are part of each CDR3. D genes are given only for firm matches. Clone size appears in some rows only: once, few, many, or a class for an expanded clone.

D gene	clone size	V gene	J gene	CDR3 protein	CDR3 DNA
TRBD1	-	TRBV29-1	TRBJ2-2	CSRAGGPNTGELFF	TGCAGCCGGGCAGGGGGTCCGAACACCGGGGAGCTGTTTTTT
-	-	TRBV27	TRBJ2-3	CASSRTATTDTQYF	TGTGCCAGCAGTAGGACAGCGACTACAGATACGCAGTATTTT
-	-	TRBV28	TRBJ1-5	CASSFLQGNNQPQHF	TGTGCCAGCAGTTTCCTGCAGGGGAACAATCAGCCCCAGCATTTT
TRBD2	-	TRBV2	TRBJ2-3	CASSSGRVNSQYF	TGTGCCAGCAGTAGCGGGAGGGTTAATTCGCAGTATTTT
TRBD2	-	TRBV2	TRBJ2-7	CASSVTSGTYEQYF	TGTGCCAGCAGTGTAACTAGCGGTACCTACGAGCAGTACTTC
-	-	TRBV27	TRBJ1-5	CASSFLGRGNQPQHF	TGTGCCAGCAGTTTTTTGGGGCGCGGCAATCAGCCCCAGCATTTT
-	-	TRBV5-1	TRBJ2-1	CASSLVLGGSVSEQFF	TGCGCCAGCAGCTTGGTTTTGGGTGGGAGTGTAAGTGAGCAGTTCTTC
TRBD2	-	TRBV19	TRBJ2-2	CASSIRRLAGGGGELFF	TGTGCCAGTAGTATAAGGCGGCTAGCGGGAGGAGGAGGGGAGCTGTTTTTT
-	-	TRBV7-2	TRBJ2-1	CASRGTLSSYNEQFF	TGTGCCAGCAGGGGGACACTAAGCTCCTACAATGAGCAGTTCTTC
TRBD1	-	TRBV2	TRBJ2-7	CASNRGIGREQYF	TGTGCCAGCAACAGGGGGATAGGCCGCGAGCAGTACTTC
-	-	TRBV28	TRBJ1-2	CASSFAGVGGYTF	TGTGCCAGCAGTTTTGCCGGGGTGGGCGGCTACACCTTC
TRBD1	-	TRBV7-2	TRBJ2-5	CASSRGDRAQETQYF	TGTGCCAGCAGCAGGGGGGACAGGGCCCAGGAGACCCAGTACTTC
TRBD1	-	TRBV7-2	TRBJ2-5	CASSLAGRGETQYF	TGTGCCAGCAGCTTAGCGGGCAGGGGGGAGACCCAGTACTTC
-	-	TRBV28	TRBJ1-2	CASSSTGPRNYGYTF	TGTGCCAGCAGTTCCACAGGGCCTCGAAACTATGGCTACACCTTC
-	-	TRBV6-1	TRBJ1-1	CASSETGQTTEAFF	TGTGCCAGCAGTGAAACCGGACAGACGACTGAAGCTTTCTTT
TRBD2	-	TRBV7-6	TRBJ2-5	CASSLIAGDETQYF	TGTGCCAGCAGCTTAATAGCGGGAGATGAGACCCAGTACTTC
TRBD2	-	TRBV29-1	TRBJ2-1	CSVVVLAGSYNEQFF	TGCAGCGTTGTTGTTCTAGCGGGGTCCTACAATGAGCAGTTCTTC
-	once	TRBV9	TRBJ2-5	CASSAQGRPGETQYF	TGTGCCAGCAGCGCCCAGGGGCGGCCTGGCGAGACCCAGTACTTC
TRBD1	-	TRBV19	TRBJ2-5	CASSISGQGRRETQYF	TGTGCCAGTAGTATATCAGGACAGGGGCGGCGTGAGACCCAGTACTTC
-	few	TRBV6-6	TRBJ1-6	CASSWMDSNSPLHF	TGTGCCAGCAGTTGGATGGACAGTAATTCACCCCTCCACTTT
TRBD2	-	TRBV9	TRBJ2-7	CASSTQQTSGIHEQYF	TGTGCCAGCAGCACCCAACAGACTAGCGGGATTCACGAGCAGTACTTC
-	-	TRBV5-8	TRBJ1-5	CASNRAGAPQHF	TGTGCCAGCAACAGGGCCGGTGCGCCCCAGCATTTT
-	-	TRBV28	TRBJ2-7	CASLGGDRYEQYF	TGTGCCAGCCTAGGGGGTGATCGCTACGAGCAGTACTTC
TRBD1	once	TRBV5-1	TRBJ2-3	CASSARGHGTDTQYF	TGCGCCAGCAGCGCCAGGGGGCACGGCACAGATACGCAGTATTTT
-	-	TRBV11-2	TRBJ1-2	CASSLVQGFGGYTF	TGTGCCAGCAGCTTAGTTCAGGGCTTCGGAGGCTACACCTTC
-	-	TRBV2	TRBJ1-2	CASSERTFTGGANYGYTF	TGTGCCAGCAGTGAACGCACGTTCACGGGGGGAGCGAACTATGGCTACACCTTC
TRBD2	-	TRBV28	TRBJ2-7	CASSATSVPYEQYF	TGTGCCAGCAGTGCCACTAGCGTACCTTACGAGCAGTACTTC